This T cell receptor beta chain was recovered during a study of T-cell reconstitution after alpha-beta-depleted transplantation in children. The germline V and J ends were trimmed by 1 base and 0 bases, with 21 bases remaining between them. Germline CDR1 SGHTA, CDR2 FQGTGA. This CDR3 has 19 amino acids. Preparation of the TCRbeta library involved a method that used unique molecular identifiers. In TCRdb, the PCR reads were re-called with MiXCR into one record per CDR3 protein. The profile shows 500,000 or so distinct CDR3 sequences, around a third of them singletons. This chain connects TRBV7-3 to TRBJ1-2; weak D call: TRBD1 (5 bases). This clonotype was obtained from a human donor who donated a stem cell graft to a child with aplastic anemia. Material: PBMCs from the stem cell graft donor, obtained from the stem cell graft. The CDR3 loop reads CASSLMLSPSGTTNYGYTF. CDR3 DNA sequence: TGTGCCAGCAGCTTAATGTTAAGCCCATCAGGGACCACTAACTATGGCTACACCTTC. The full variable domain, completed using reference TRBV7-3 and TRBJ1-2, is GAGVSQTPSNKVTEKGKYVELRCDPISGHTALYWYRQSLGQGPEFLIYFQGTGAADDSGLPNDRFFAVRPEGSVSTLKIQRTERGDSAVYLCASSLMLSPSGTTNYGYTFGSGTRLTVV.